A single sample gave rise to the 17 T cell receptor beta chains below, sequenced in a study of cytomegalovirus exposure and HLA in healthy donors. Some clones are missing from TCRdb's copy, which holds only in-frame ones; the method was immunoSEQ multiplex PCR. The table lists about 66,000 clones, about 97% of them singletons. Material: PBMCs. All receptors come from a young woman in good health and CMV-seropositive.

The chain couples TRBV5-4 to TRBJ2-4, with 13 nucleotides matching TRBD2. CDR1 is SGHNT, CDR2 YYREEE, per germline (reference sequence). The J segment lost 4 bases and the V segment lost 2 bases, leaving 3 bases of the junction unmatched. The CDR3 covers 16 residues. The chain's CDR3 is CASSFRTSGSKNIQYF. Here the CDR3 DNA reads TGTGCCAGCAGCTTTCGGACTAGCGGGAGTAAAAACATTCAGTACTTC. Based on the CDR3 plus reference TRBV5-4 and TRBJ2-4, the full variable domain is ETGVTQSPTHLIKTRGQQVTLRCSSQSGHNTVSWYQQALGQGPQFIFQYYREEENGRGNFPPRFSGLQFPNYSSELNVNALELDDSALYLCASSFRTSGSKNIQYFGAGTRLSVL.

V gene TRBV7-9 combines with J gene TRBJ2-5; the match to TRBD1 covers 7 bases. V was pared by 5 bases and J by 5 bases, with 5 bases of the junction left unmatched. The CDR3 totals 13 residues. The germline V gene has CDR1 SEHNR and CDR2 FQNEAQ (reference sequence). The CDR3 DNA follows: TGTGCCAGCAGCCCAACAGGGGAGGAGACCCAGTACTTC. Amino acid sequence: CASSPTGEETQYF.

The rearrangement links TRBV6-1 to TRBJ1-1; 7 nucleotides agree with TRBD1. Looked up from germline, CDR1 is MNHNS and CDR2 is SASEGT. V was clipped by 6 bases and J by 7 bases; unmatched bases: 5. This CDR3 contains 12 residues. The CDR3 region is CASSQGVGEAFF. CDR3 in DNA: TGTGCCAGCAGCCAGGGGGTCGGTGAAGCTTTCTTT.

The gene calls are TRBV5-1 and TRBJ2-3; D possibly corresponds to TRBD2 (5 bases). The CDR3 has 13 residues. The germline CDR1 and CDR2 sequences are SGHRS and YFSETQ. V was cut by 0 bases and J by 4 bases, with 6 bases left in between. Here the CDR3 DNA reads TGCGCCAGCAGCTTGGCCGGGGCAGATACGCAGTATTTT. Its translation: CASSLAGADTQYF.

The rearrangement joins TRBV2 to TRBJ2-7, with 11 bases fitting TRBD1. The CDR3 has 16 residues. Germline V lookup: CDR1 SNHLY, CDR2 FYNNEI. The junction had 10 bases not matched to a gene; V was cut back by 5 bases and J by 4 bases. Here the CDR3 DNA reads TGTGCCAGCAGTAAAGACCCCGGGACAGGGGGGTACGAGCAGTACTTC. It specifies CASSKDPGTGGYEQYF. The entire variable domain, with the rest obtained from reference TRBV2 and TRBJ2-7, is as follows: EPEVTQTPSHQVTQMGQEVILRCVPISNHLYFYWYRQILGQKVEFLVSFYNNEISEKSEIFDDQFSVERPDGSNFTLKIRSTKLEDSAMYFCASSKDPGTGGYEQYFGPGTRLTVT.

The rearrangement links TRBV28 to TRBJ2-1; 10 bases agree with TRBD2. CDR3 size: 16 residues. J was trimmed by 4 bases and V by 10 bases; bases with no gene match: 13. The V gene's germline CDR1 is MDHEN and CDR2 SYDVKM. CDR3 nucleotides: TGTGCCACCTCTAGCGGGAGTGAATTGGGTTACAATGAGCAGTTCTTC. It translates to CATSSGSELGYNEQFF.

The chain recombines TRBV30 with TRBJ2-7; perhaps TRBD2 as D (5 bases). Trimming left V 2 bases short and J 10 bases short, with 18 bases between. The CDR3 is made up of 13 amino acids. Germline V gene data show CDR1 as GTSNPN and CDR2 as SVGIG (reference sequence). The CDR3 spells CAWSPPVIEGQYF. The CDR3 DNA follows: TGTGCCTGGAGTCCGCCGGTCATCGAGGGTCAGTACTTC.

The gene calls are TRBV21-1 and TRBJ1-5; TRBD1 reflects the table's D call only, with no check against the DNA. TRBV21-1 counts as a pseudogene. The CDR3 length is 13 residues. CDR3 sequence reads: CASSKGRGQPQHF. The CDR3 DNA reads TGTGCCAGCAGCAAAGGCAGGGGTCAGCCCCAGCATTTT.

In this sample, this clone turned up once. The chain carries TRBV6-4 and TRBJ1-2; TRBD1 matches 8 bases. CDR1 is MRHNA and CDR2 is SNTAGT in the germline V gene. This CDR3 contains 15 residues. The ends lost 0 bases at V and 8 bases at J; junction bases unmatched: 8. The CDR3, as DNA: TGTGCCAGCAGTGACTCGCCGACAGGGGAGCGCGGCTACACCTTC. Translation gives CASSDSPTGERGYTF.

This chain links TRBV7-9 with TRBJ1-3; D may be TRBD1 (5 bases). Germline values: CDR1 SEHNR, CDR2 FQNEAQ (reference sequence). The CDR3 has 14 amino acids. The V gene lost 5 bases and the J gene lost 6 bases, with 14 bases spanning the gap. CDR3 region: CASSLRDRVNTIYF. For the CDR3, the DNA is TGTGCCAGCAGCCTCAGGGATAGAGTAAACACCATATATTTT.

The chain is built from TRBV11-1 and TRBJ2-7; possibly TRBD2 for D (5 bases). With 5 bases removed from V and 0 bases from J, the gap between germline ends came to 11 bases. CDR3 length equals 14 residues. Germline-derived CDR1 and CDR2 are SGHAT and FQDESV (reference sequence). CDR3 region: CASSRTVSSYEQYF. The CDR3 bases are TGTGCCAGCAGCCGGACTGTGAGCTCCTACGAGCAGTACTTC. Looking up the rest from reference TRBV11-1 and TRBJ2-7 gives the full variable domain: EAEVAQSPRYKITEKSQAVAFWCDPISGHATLYWYRQILGQGPELLVQFQDESVVDDSQLPKDRFSAERLKGVDSTLKIQPAELGDSAMYLCASSRTVSSYEQYFGPGTRLTVT.

V gene TRBV9 combines with J gene TRBJ2-3; 8 nucleotides agree with TRBD2. The CDR3 is made up of 15 amino acids. Germline lookup yields CDR1 SGDLS and CDR2 YYNGEE. The J segment lost 3 bases and the V segment lost 3 bases, leaving 6 bases of the junction unmatched. CDR3: CASSEWSSGTDTQYF. The CDR3 DNA follows: TGTGCCAGCAGCGAGTGGTCTAGCGGGACAGATACGCAGTATTTT.

The chain joins TRBV2 to TRBJ1-1; a possible D gene is TRBD1 (5 bases). This CDR3 is built from 15 residues. The germline V gene has CDR1 SNHLY and CDR2 FYNNEI. Trimming removed 3 bases from V and 0 bases from J, with 11 bases in between. The CDR3 here is CASSDRAYMNTEAFF. The DNA of the CDR3 is TGTGCCAGCAGTGACAGGGCATACATGAACACTGAAGCTTTCTTT.

The chain has TRBV2 and TRBJ2-1, with 8 nucleotides matching TRBD2. Unmatched junction bases numbered 9, after V lost 5 bases and J lost 9 bases. The CDR3 is 14 residues long. The germline CDR1 and CDR2 sequences are SNHLY and FYNNEI. The CDR3 coding sequence is TGTGCCAGCAGTCCCGGGTTAGCGGGACCTGAGCAGTTCTTC. It specifies CASSPGLAGPEQFF.

This chain joins TRBV10-3 and TRBJ2-7; 11 bases align to TRBD1. CDR1 and CDR2 from the germline V gene are ENHRY and SYGVKD. The junction had 10 bases not matched to a gene; V was cut back by 9 bases and J by 0 bases. The CDR3 runs 16 residues. The CDR3 protein is CAMHRDRGKSSYEQYF. The CDR3 DNA sequence: TGTGCCATGCACCGGGACAGGGGGAAGAGCTCCTACGAGCAGTACTTC.

This chain uses TRBV29-1 with TRBJ1-5; TRBD1 might be the D (5 bases). CDR3 length equals 13 residues. Between the trimmed V and J ends, which lost 4 bases and 2 bases, there was a span of 9 bases. Germline CDR1 and CDR2: SQVTM and ANQGSEA. The CDR3: CSVGGTGNQPQHF. The CDR3 DNA sequence: TGCAGCGTTGGCGGGACGGGCAATCAGCCCCAGCATTTT.

V gene TRBV5-1 combines with J gene TRBJ1-6; D perhaps matches TRBD1 (5 bases). CDR1 SGHRS and CDR2 YFSETQ come from the germline V gene. This CDR3 contains 18 residues. The V end lost 0 bases, the J end lost 5 bases, and 18 bases lay between the germline ends. In nucleotides, the CDR3 is TGCGCCAGCAGCTTGGCCCACGGGGGAAATGAGAATAATTCACCCCTCCACTTT. Translated, it gives CASSLAHGGNENNSPLHF.